This TCR beta chain was obtained from a study of blood T cell repertoires in COVID-19. Study context: T cells, B-cell-depleted T cells, or PBMCs provided the cDNA or gDNA that served as material.

Original data processing: Reference gene primer amplification gave estimated nucleated cell counts. The data were produced by immunoSEQ multiplex PCR, yet TCRdb's version contains in-frame clones alone and is incomplete. V, J and clone size reflect that table, while D and trimming were determined from the DNA. The sample carries roughly 300,000 clones, roughly 88% recorded once. The sequence was collected from a man aged 18 to 30 with active or convalescent COVID-19. Sequencing was carried out using peripheral blood.

CDR3 residues: CASSNGVTGELFF. The CDR3 DNA reads TGTGCCAGCAGCAACGGGGTCACCGGGGAGCTGTTTTTT. The chain uses TRBV11-3 and TRBJ2-2; tentative D call: TRBD2 (5 bases). Trimming took off 5 bases at V and 4 bases at J, with 8 bases between the two ends. The CDR3 runs 13 residues. Germline V lookup: CDR1 SGHNT, CDR2 YENEEA.